These 28 T cell receptor beta chains originate from one sample sequenced in a study of PD-1 blockade in classical Hodgkin lymphoma. Each patient's relapse followed autologous stem cell transplantation, and brentuximab vedotin exposure varied. Clones were sequenced by immunoSEQ multiplex PCR, and TCRdb holds only the in-frame ones, with some missing. The repertoire has 75,000 to 100,000 clones, roughly 76% of them found once; the top ten carry roughly 15%. Sequenced material: peripheral blood mononuclear cells (PBMCs), taken before the second cycle of nivolumab. These receptors came from a human donor with classical Hodgkin lymphoma.

The chain links TRBV6-1 to TRBJ1-4; D is uncertain. The CDR3 sequence is 16 residues long. Trimming cost V 4 bases and J 3 bases, with 15 bases left between them. Germline CDR1 and CDR2: MNHNS and SASEGT. The CDR3 is CASSALLGSANEKLFF. The CDR3 region has the DNA TGTGCCAGCAGTGCCTTATTAGGGTCGGCTAATGAAAAACTGTTTTTT.

The chain combines TRBV5-1 with TRBJ2-7, with a tentative D call TRBD2 (6 bases). V shed 0 bases and J shed 0 bases, with 16 bases lying between them. In germline, CDR1 is SGHRS, CDR2 YFSETQ. CDR3 length: 17 residues. CDR3 amino acids: CASSLGLWAGSSYEQYF. CDR3 DNA: TGCGCCAGCAGCTTGGGGCTTTGGGCGGGGAGCTCCTACGAGCAGTACTTC.

The chain recombines TRBV4-2 with TRBJ1-6; unclear D gene. In germline, CDR1 is LGHNA, CDR2 YNFKEQ. Trimming removed 2 bases from V and 10 bases from J, with 6 bases in between. The CDR3 is 12 amino acids. The CDR3 region is CASSQFNSPLHF. CDR3 DNA sequence: TGTGCCAGCAGCCAATTCAACTCACCCCTCCACTTT.

This sequence joins TRBV28 and TRBJ1-1, with a tentative D call TRBD1 (6 bases). Germline loops: CDR1 MDHEN, CDR2 SYDVKM. Trimming took off 2 bases at V and 0 bases at J, with 7 bases between the two ends. The CDR3 totals 14 residues. CDR3 sequence: CASSLRGLNTEAFF. In DNA form, the CDR3 reads TGTGCCAGCAGTTTAAGGGGGTTGAACACTGAAGCTTTCTTT.

In its sample, this clone was seen once. The chain recombines TRBV27 with TRBJ2-1; 7 bases map to TRBD1. Germline-derived CDR1 and CDR2 are MNHEY and SMNVEV (reference sequence). The CDR3 length is 14 residues. V shed 8 bases, J shed 6 bases, and the junction held 10 bases outside the gene matches. The CDR3 sequence is CASGRNRGANEQFF. CDR3 in DNA: TGTGCCAGCGGTAGGAACAGGGGTGCCAATGAGCAGTTCTTC.

In its sample, this clone was seen once. J is TRBJ2-1 and V is TRBV6-6, with 11 bases identical to TRBD2. Germline-derived CDR1 and CDR2 are MNHNY and SVGAGI (reference sequence). The CDR3 loop spans 14 amino acids. The V segment lost 6 bases and the J segment 5 bases; nucleotides outside the gene matches: 3. DNA of the CDR3: TGTGCCAGCAGACTAGCGGGAGTAGACAATGAGCAGTTCTTC. The encoded protein is CASRLAGVDNEQFF.

This chain uses TRBV11-2 with TRBJ2-7; tentative D call: TRBD2 (6 bases). The CDR3 is 17 amino acids. Deletions cut 1 base from V and 0 bases from J, with 16 bases between. The germline V gene has CDR1 SGHAT and CDR2 FQNNGV. CDR3: CASSLGLLANSSYEQYF. In DNA, the CDR3 is TGTGCCAGCAGCTTAGGGCTCCTAGCGAATAGCTCCTACGAGCAGTACTTC. Looking up the rest from reference TRBV11-2 and TRBJ2-7 gives the full variable domain: EAGVAQSPRYKIIEKRQSVAFWCNPISGHATLYWYQQILGQGPKLLIQFQNNGVVDDSQLPKDRFSAERLKGVDSTLKIQPAKLEDSAVYLCASSLGLLANSSYEQYFGPGTRLTVT.

The chain is built from TRBV5-5 and TRBJ2-6; D is unresolved. The CDR3 runs to 15 residues. Trimming pared 2 bases from V and 0 bases from J, leaving 6 bases between. Germline loops: CDR1 SGHKS, CDR2 YYEKEE (reference sequence). Written as DNA, the CDR3 is TGTGCCAGCAGCTTCGGTAGCTCTGGGGCCAACGTCCTGACTTTC. The encoded protein is CASSFGSSGANVLTF.

This chain connects TRBV5-6 to TRBJ1-5; D call uncertain. The germline CDR1 and CDR2 sequences are SGHDT and YYEEEE. The CDR3 loop spans 13 amino acids. V dropped 3 bases and J dropped 5 bases, with 9 bases sitting between them. CDR3 bases: TGTGCCAGCAGCTCCTCCGGGGATCAGCCCCAGCATTTT. Translated: CASSSSGDQPQHF.

This clone was detected only once. The chain recombines TRBV4-1 with TRBJ1-2, with 9 bases lining up with TRBD1. The CDR3 spans 19 residues. The germline gives CDR1 MGHRA, CDR2 YSYEKL. V lost 3 bases to trimming and J lost 7 bases; unmatched junction nucleotides: 21. CDR3 coding DNA: TGCGCCAGCAGCCACCGCCTTTGCTCCGAGACCGGGACAGGGTGTGGCTACACCTTC. It specifies CASSHRLCSETGTGCGYTF.

Turning to this clone: The sample holds other DNA sequences that translate to the same CDR3. This chain uses TRBV18 with TRBJ2-5; TRBD1 aligns across 8 bases. Per the germline V gene, CDR1 is KGHSH and CDR2 is LQKENI. J was trimmed by 2 bases and V by 5 bases; bases with no gene match: 1. The CDR3 length is 13 residues. Here the CDR3 reads CASSRDRQETQYF. CDR3 DNA sequence: TGTGCCAGCTCAAGGGACAGGCAAGAGACCCAGTACTTC.

The V call is TRBV27, the J call TRBJ2-7; TRBD1 matches 8 bases. Germline CDR1 reads MNHEY; CDR2 reads SMNVEV (reference sequence). After removal of 7 bases from V and 5 bases from J, the junction contained 13 bases not matched to a gene. The CDR3 spans 15 residues. CDR3 in amino acids: CASMGFGQGAHEQYF. The CDR3 nucleotides read TGTGCCAGCATGGGTTTCGGGCAGGGGGCCCACGAGCAGTACTTC.

The V gene is TRBV5-1, the J gene TRBJ2-1, with D possibly matching TRBD1 (6 bases). Trimming stripped 4 bases from V and 5 bases from J, with 10 bases between. The CDR3 is made up of 13 amino acids. The V gene's germline CDR1 is SGHRS and CDR2 YFSETQ. CDR3 coding DNA: TGCGCCAGCAGCGCAGGGGCGAACAATGAGCAGTTCTTC. This codes for CASSAGANNEQFF.

The chain carries TRBV29-1 and TRBJ2-1, with 7 bases fitting TRBD2. The CDR3 sequence is 17 residues long. Looked up from germline, CDR1 is SQVTM and CDR2 is ANQGSEA. V was clipped by 1 base and J by 0 bases; unmatched bases: 9. CDR3 sequence: CSVEGTWGEGSYNEQFF. The CDR3 region has the DNA TGCAGCGTTGAAGGGACATGGGGGGAGGGCTCCTACAATGAGCAGTTCTTC.

The chain joins TRBV5-6 to TRBJ2-7; the match to TRBD2 covers 13 bases. The ends lost 7 bases at V and 1 base at J; junction bases unmatched: 2. There are 14 residues in the CDR3. Germline V gene lookup returns CDR1 SGHDT and CDR2 YYEEEE. The CDR3 DNA sequence: TGTGCCAGCGGACTAGCGGGAGCTTCCTACGAGCAGTACTTC. Protein: CASGLAGASYEQYF.

This clone was counted a few times. The chain employs TRBV9 and TRBJ2-5, with 10 bases fitting TRBD2. Germline V gene sequence: CDR1 SGDLS, CDR2 YYNGEE. The CDR3 has 15 amino acids. The V gene end was trimmed by 3 bases and the J gene end by 2 bases; junction bases not matched to a gene: 4. CDR3 loop: CASSALAGMQETQYF. The CDR3 bases are TGTGCCAGCAGCGCACTAGCGGGAATGCAAGAGACCCAGTACTTC.

The V and J genes are TRBV6-5 and TRBJ1-5; D perhaps matches TRBD1 (6 bases). The CDR3 length is 16 residues. The V gene lost 4 bases and the J gene lost 6 bases, with 19 bases spanning the gap. CDR1 is MNHEY, CDR2 SVGAGI, per germline. The CDR3 region has the DNA TGTGCCAGCAGTTCGCGTACAGGGTTAGGGGTTCAGCCCCAGCATTTT. The encoded protein is CASSSRTGLGVQPQHF.

The chain joins TRBV7-2 to TRBJ2-7; D tentatively fits TRBD1 or TRBD2 (5 bases each). V was pared by 5 bases and J by 6 bases, with 17 bases between. The CDR3 runs to 14 residues. Germline V CDR1 and CDR2: SGHTA, FQGNSA. The chain's CDR3 is CASSLRGAAVEQYF. The CDR3 DNA follows: TGTGCCAGCAGCCTCAGAGGGGCCGCGGTCGAGCAGTACTTC.

V gene TRBV2 combines with J gene TRBJ2-1; D is ambiguous. The V gene's germline CDR1 is SNHLY and CDR2 FYNNEI. The CDR3 contains 18 residues. Trimming took off 6 bases at V and 2 bases at J, with 23 bases between the two ends. CDR3 amino acids: CASSAPRVAFGPYNEQFF. The CDR3 region has the DNA TGTGCCAGCAGCGCTCCTAGGGTGGCTTTCGGTCCCTACAATGAGCAGTTCTTC.

The V and J genes are TRBV18 and TRBJ1-2; D gene uncertain. The CDR3 runs 12 residues. CDR1 and CDR2 from the germline V gene are KGHSH and LQKENI. V was trimmed by 2 bases and J by 6 bases, leaving 7 bases between them. The CDR3 region is CASSPMGNGYTF. The CDR3 nucleotides read TGTGCCAGCTCACCAATGGGGAATGGCTACACCTTC.

This clone appeared a few times. The rearrangement uses TRBV29-1 and TRBJ2-2; 12 nucleotides line up with TRBD2. In germline, CDR1 is SQVTM, CDR2 ANQGSEA. V lost 6 bases and J lost 7; bases outside the gene matches: 9. The CDR3 has 15 amino acids. The CDR3 loop is CSVGLAGGPGGELFF. In DNA, the CDR3 is TGCAGCGTGGGGCTAGCGGGAGGGCCGGGCGGGGAGCTGTTTTTT.

This chain links TRBV10-3 with TRBJ2-7; 9 bases match TRBD1. CDR3 size: 13 residues. Germline V gene lookup returns CDR1 ENHRY and CDR2 SYGVKD. With 11 bases clipped from V and 6 bases from J, the junction kept 11 bases outside the gene matches. CDR3 sequence (DNA): TGTGCCGTAAAACCCGGGACAGGGCTCGAGCAGTACTTC. Its protein is CAVKPGTGLEQYF.

The chain uses TRBV5-6 and TRBJ2-7; 7 bases align to TRBD1. CDR3 length: 13 residues. Losses at the gene ends were 4 bases for V and 2 bases for J; bases not matched to a gene: 3. Germline lookup yields CDR1 SGHDT and CDR2 YYEEEE. Written as DNA, the CDR3 is TGTGCCAGCAGCAGACAGGGACCCTACGAGCAGTACTTC. Residues: CASSRQGPYEQYF. The whole variable domain, remainder taken from reference TRBV5-6 and TRBJ2-7, is DAGVTQSPTHLIKTRGQQVTLRCSPKSGHDTVSWYQQALGQGPQFIFQYYEEEERQRGNFPDRFSGHQFPNYSSELNVNALLLGDSALYLCASSRQGPYEQYFGPGTRLTVT.

The chain recombines TRBV18 with TRBJ2-2; TRBD2 is a possible D gene (6 bases). The CDR3 totals 13 residues. Trimming removed 3 bases at V and 5 bases at J, with 7 bases between. From germline, CDR1 is KGHSH and CDR2 LQKENI. The CDR3 sequence is CASSPRETGELFF. CDR3 nucleotide sequence: TGTGCCAGCTCACCTCGGGAGACCGGGGAGCTGTTTTTT.

With respect to this clone: This sample includes further DNA sequences coding for the same CDR3. CDR3 bases: TGTGCCAGCTCACCGGCGGGAGGGCCCTACGAGCAGTACTTC. This translates into CASSPAGGPYEQYF. The rearrangement joins TRBV18 to TRBJ2-7; 9 bases align to TRBD2. The CDR3 spans 14 residues. Looked up from germline, CDR1 is KGHSH and CDR2 is LQKENI. Trimming removed 3 bases from V and 2 bases from J; junction bases left unmatched: 2.

The chain carries TRBV6-1 and TRBJ2-2; D is unresolved. V lost 4 bases and J 4 bases, leaving 7 bases between the germline ends. The germline V gene has CDR1 MNHNS and CDR2 SASEGT. The CDR3 runs to 13 residues. The CDR3 DNA follows: TGTGCCAGCAGTGTAACAACCACCGGGGAGCTGTTTTTT. It specifies CASSVTTTGELFF.

V usage is TRBV19 and J usage is TRBJ1-1, with D hard to call. The CDR3 length is 13 residues. Per the germline V gene, CDR1 is LNHDA and CDR2 is SQIVND (reference sequence). Between the trimmed V and J ends, which lost 4 bases and 3 bases, there was a span of 9 bases. This chain's CDR3 is CASSTNSDTEAFF. CDR3 in DNA: TGTGCCAGTAGTACTAACTCGGACACTGAAGCTTTCTTT.

The genes are TRBV27 and TRBJ2-1, with 9 bases matching TRBD2. The CDR3 consists of 14 residues. The ends lost 2 bases at V and 7 bases at J; junction bases unmatched: 3. Germline V gene sequence: CDR1 MNHEY, CDR2 SMNVEV (reference sequence). The CDR3 sequence: CASSLLAGKNEQFF. CDR3 coding DNA: TGTGCCAGCAGTTTACTAGCGGGAAAAAATGAGCAGTTCTTC.